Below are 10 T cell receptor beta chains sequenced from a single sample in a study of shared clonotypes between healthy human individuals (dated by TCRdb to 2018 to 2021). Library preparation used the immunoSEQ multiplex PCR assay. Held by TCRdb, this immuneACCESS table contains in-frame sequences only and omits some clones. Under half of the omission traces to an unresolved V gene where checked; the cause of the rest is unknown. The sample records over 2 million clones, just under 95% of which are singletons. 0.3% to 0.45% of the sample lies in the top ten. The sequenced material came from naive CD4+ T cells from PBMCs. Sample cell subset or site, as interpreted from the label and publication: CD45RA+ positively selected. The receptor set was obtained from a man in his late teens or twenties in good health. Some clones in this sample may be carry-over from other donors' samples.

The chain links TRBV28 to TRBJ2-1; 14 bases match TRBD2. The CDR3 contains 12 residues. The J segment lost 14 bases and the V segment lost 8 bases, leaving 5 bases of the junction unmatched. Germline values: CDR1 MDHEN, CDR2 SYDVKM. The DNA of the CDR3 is TGTGCCAGCGCGACTAGCGGGAGGGTGGAGTTCTTC. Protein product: CASATSGRVEFF. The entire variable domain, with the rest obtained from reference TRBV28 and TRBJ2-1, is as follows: DVKVTQSSRYLVKRTGEKVFLECVQDMDHENMFWYRQDPGLGLRLIYFSYDVKMKEKGDIPEGYSVSREKKERFSLILESASTNQTSMYLCASATSGRVEFFGPGTRLTVL.

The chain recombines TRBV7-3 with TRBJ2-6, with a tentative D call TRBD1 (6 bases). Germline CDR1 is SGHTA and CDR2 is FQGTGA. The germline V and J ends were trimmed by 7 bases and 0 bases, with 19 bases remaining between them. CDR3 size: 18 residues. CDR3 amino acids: CASNPQQGRTSGANVLTF. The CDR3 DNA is TGTGCCAGCAATCCCCAGCAGGGGAGAACCTCTGGGGCCAACGTCCTGACTTTC.

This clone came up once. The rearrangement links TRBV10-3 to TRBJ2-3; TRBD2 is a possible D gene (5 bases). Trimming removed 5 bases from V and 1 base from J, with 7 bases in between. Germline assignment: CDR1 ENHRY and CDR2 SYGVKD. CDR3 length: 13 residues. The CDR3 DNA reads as TGTGCCATCAGTCATAGCGGCACAGATACGCAGTATTTT. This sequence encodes CAISHSGTDTQYF.

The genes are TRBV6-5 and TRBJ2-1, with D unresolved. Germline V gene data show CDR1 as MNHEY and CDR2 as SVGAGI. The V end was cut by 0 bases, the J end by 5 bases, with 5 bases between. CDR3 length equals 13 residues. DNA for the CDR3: TGTGCCAGCAGTTACTCGAGAGACAATGAGCAGTTCTTC. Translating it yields CASSYSRDNEQFF.

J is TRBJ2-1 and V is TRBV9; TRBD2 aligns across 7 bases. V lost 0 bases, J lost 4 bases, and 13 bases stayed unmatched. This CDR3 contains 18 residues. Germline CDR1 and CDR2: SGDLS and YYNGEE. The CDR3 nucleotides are TGTGCCAGCAGCGTAGCGAGTGTAGGGACTACCTTATACAATGAGCAGTTCTTC. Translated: CASSVASVGTTLYNEQFF.

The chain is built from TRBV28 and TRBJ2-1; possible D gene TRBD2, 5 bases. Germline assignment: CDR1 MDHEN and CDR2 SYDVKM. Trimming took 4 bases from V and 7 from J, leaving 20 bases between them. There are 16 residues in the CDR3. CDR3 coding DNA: TGTGCCAGCAGTTCCAGTGCGACCGGGAAAAAAAATGAGCAGTTCTTC. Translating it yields CASSSSATGKKNEQFF.

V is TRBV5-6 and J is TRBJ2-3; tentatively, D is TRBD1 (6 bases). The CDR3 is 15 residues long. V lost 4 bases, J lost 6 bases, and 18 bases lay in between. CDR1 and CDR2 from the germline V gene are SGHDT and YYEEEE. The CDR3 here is CASSLDRGNGDTQYF. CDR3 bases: TGTGCCAGCAGCCTGGATAGGGGGAATGGGGATACGCAGTATTTT.

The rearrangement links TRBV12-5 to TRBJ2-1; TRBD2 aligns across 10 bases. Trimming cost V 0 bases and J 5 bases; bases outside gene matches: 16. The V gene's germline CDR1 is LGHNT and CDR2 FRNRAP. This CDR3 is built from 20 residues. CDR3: CASGLVPPGLAGAGNNEQFF. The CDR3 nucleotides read TGTGCTAGTGGTTTGGTCCCCCCGGGCCTAGCGGGAGCGGGGAACAATGAGCAGTTCTTC.

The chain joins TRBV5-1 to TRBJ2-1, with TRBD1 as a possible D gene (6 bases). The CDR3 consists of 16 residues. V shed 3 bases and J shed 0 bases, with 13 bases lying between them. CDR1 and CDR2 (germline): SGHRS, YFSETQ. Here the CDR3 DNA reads TGCGCCAGCAGCTCAAGACAGGAGAGCTCCTACAATGAGCAGTTCTTC. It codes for CASSSRQESSYNEQFF.

CDR3 sequence reads: CASSPVDRDRTYNEQFF. The CDR3 region has the DNA TGTGCCAGCTCCCCGGTAGACAGGGATAGGACCTACAATGAGCAGTTCTTC. This sequence joins TRBV18 and TRBJ2-1; 7 nucleotides agree with TRBD1. The CDR3 length is 17 residues. From germline, CDR1 is KGHSH and CDR2 LQKENI. The ends lost 6 bases at V and 2 bases at J; junction bases unmatched: 13.